This T cell receptor (beta chain) was profiled in a study of blood T cell repertoires in COVID-19. Germline CDR1 is PRHDT and CDR2 is FYEKMQ (reference sequence). Unmatched junction bases numbered 2, after V lost 7 bases and J lost 2 bases. The CDR3 has 13 residues. Methods used by the authors: Amplification of reference gene primers provided the estimated nucleated cell counts. Assay used: immunoSEQ multiplex PCR; TCRdb lists only in-frame clones, some missing. V and J calls and clone size are as listed in that table; D and trimming were resolved from the DNA. The table includes 380,000 or so clones, roughly 88% detected once. Cohort placement rested on clinical history that participants reported themselves.

This clonotype was obtained from a woman aged 25 to 39 with acute COVID-19. The sample consisted of PBMCs or T cells enriched from blood (not recorded which). The chain employs TRBV13 and TRBJ1-3; 7 bases fit TRBD1. The CDR3: CASTGTAGNTIYF. In DNA form, the CDR3 reads TGTGCCAGCACGGGGACAGCTGGAAACACCATATATTTT.